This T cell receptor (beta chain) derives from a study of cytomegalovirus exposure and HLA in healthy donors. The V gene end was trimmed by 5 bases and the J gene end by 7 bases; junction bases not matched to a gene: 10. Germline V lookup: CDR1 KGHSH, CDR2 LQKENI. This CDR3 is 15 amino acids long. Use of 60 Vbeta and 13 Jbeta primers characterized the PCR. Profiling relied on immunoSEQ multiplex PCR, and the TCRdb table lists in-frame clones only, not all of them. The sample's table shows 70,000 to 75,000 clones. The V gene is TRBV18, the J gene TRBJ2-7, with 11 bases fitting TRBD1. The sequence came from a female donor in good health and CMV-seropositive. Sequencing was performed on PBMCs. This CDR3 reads CASSAQGTGGREQYF. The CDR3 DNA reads TGTGCCAGCTCAGCTCAAGGGACAGGGGGACGTGAGCAGTACTTC.